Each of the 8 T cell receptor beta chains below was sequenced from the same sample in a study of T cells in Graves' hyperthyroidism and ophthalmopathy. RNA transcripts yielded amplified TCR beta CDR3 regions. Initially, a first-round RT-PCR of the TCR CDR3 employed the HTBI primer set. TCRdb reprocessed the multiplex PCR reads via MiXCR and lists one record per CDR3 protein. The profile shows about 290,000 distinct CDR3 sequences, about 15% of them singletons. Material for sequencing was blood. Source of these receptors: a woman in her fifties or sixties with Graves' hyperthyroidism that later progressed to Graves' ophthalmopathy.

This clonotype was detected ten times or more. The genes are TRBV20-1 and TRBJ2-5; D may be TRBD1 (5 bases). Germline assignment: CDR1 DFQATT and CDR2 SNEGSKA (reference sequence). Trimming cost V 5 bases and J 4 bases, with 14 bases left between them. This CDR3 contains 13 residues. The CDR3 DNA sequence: TGCAGTGCTTCCCCAGGGTTCGCAGAGACCCAGTACTTC. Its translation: CSASPGFAETQYF.

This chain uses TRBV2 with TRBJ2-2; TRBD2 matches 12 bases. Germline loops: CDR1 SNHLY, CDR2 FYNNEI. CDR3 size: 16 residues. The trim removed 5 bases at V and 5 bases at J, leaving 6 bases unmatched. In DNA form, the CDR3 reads TGTGCCAGCAGTCCCTCGACTAGCGGGAGAACCGGGGAGCTGTTTTTT. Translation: CASSPSTSGRTGELFF.

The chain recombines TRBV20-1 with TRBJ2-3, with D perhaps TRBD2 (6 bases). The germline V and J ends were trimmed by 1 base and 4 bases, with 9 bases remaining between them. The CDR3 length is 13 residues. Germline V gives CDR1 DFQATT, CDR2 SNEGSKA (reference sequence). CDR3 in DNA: TGCAGTGCTAGAGGGAGGGTGGCAGATACGCAGTATTTT. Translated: CSARGRVADTQYF.

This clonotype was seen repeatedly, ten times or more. CDR3 amino acids: CASSYLFKRPGVYNEQFF. Here the CDR3 DNA reads TGTGCCAGCAGCTACCTATTCAAGAGACCAGGAGTCTACAATGAGCAGTTCTTC. The chain employs TRBV3-1 and TRBJ2-1; no reliable D call. Per the germline V gene, CDR1 is LGHDT and CDR2 is YNNKEL (reference sequence). The CDR3 runs to 18 residues. V lost 5 bases, J lost 3 bases, and 23 bases lay in between.

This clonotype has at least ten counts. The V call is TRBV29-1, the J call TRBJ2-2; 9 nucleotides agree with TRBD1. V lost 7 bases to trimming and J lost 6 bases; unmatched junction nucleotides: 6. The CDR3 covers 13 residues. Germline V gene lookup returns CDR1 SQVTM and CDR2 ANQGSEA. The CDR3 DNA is TGCAGCGGGCGGACAGGGGCGGCCGGGGAGCTGTTTTTT. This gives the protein CSGRTGAAGELFF.

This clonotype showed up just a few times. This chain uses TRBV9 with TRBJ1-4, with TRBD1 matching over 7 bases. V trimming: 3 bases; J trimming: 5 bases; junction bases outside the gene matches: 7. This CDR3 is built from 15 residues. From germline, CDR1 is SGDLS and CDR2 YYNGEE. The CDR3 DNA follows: TGTGCCAGCAGCGAACGGGGACAGTCAAATGAAAAACTGTTTTTT. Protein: CASSERGQSNEKLFF.

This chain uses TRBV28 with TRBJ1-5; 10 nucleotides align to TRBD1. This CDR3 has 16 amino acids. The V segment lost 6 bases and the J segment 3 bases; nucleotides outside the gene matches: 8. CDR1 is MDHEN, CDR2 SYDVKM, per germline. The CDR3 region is CASRIGQGGSNQPQHF. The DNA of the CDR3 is TGTGCCAGCAGAATAGGACAGGGGGGCTCCAATCAGCCCCAGCATTTT.

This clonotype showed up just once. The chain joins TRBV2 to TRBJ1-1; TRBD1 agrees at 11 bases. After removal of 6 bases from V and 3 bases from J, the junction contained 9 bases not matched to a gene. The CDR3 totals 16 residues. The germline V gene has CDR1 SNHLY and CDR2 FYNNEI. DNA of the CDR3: TGTGCCAGCAGCCGGACAGGGGGCATAGGGGACACTGAAGCTTTCTTT. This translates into CASSRTGGIGDTEAFF. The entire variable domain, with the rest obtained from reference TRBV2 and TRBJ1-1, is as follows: EPEVTQTPSHQVTQMGQEVILRCVPISNHLYFYWYRQILGQKVEFLVSFYNNEISEKSEIFDDQFSVERPDGSNFTLKIRSTKLEDSAMYFCASSRTGGIGDTEAFFGQGTRLTVV.